These 26 T cell receptor beta chains were all obtained from the same sample, sequenced in a study of tumor-infiltrating lymphocytes in localized non-small cell lung cancer. The data were produced by immunoSEQ multiplex PCR, yet TCRdb's version contains in-frame clones alone and is incomplete. The sample includes some 15,000 clones, 65% to 85% seen only once; the top ten take approximately 4.9%. Sequenced: lung tumor tissue. The source of these receptors is a human donor with non-small cell lung cancer.

V is TRBV30 and J is TRBJ2-2, with D possibly matching TRBD1 (5 bases). The CDR3 contains 14 residues. V was clipped by 6 bases and J by 1 base, with 12 bases between them. Germline CDR1 and CDR2: GTSNPN and SVGIG (reference sequence). This CDR3 is CACLQDLNTGELFF. The CDR3 bases are TGTGCCTGCCTACAGGACCTGAACACCGGGGAGCTGTTTTTT.

J is TRBJ2-5 and V is TRBV30; D is undetermined. Germline V gene lookup returns CDR1 GTSNPN and CDR2 SVGIG (reference sequence). Trimming left V 5 bases short and J 0 bases short, with 4 bases between. This CDR3 has 11 amino acids. The CDR3 here is CAWGDQETQYF. DNA of the CDR3: TGTGCCTGGGGGGACCAAGAGACCCAGTACTTC.

J is TRBJ2-2 and V is TRBV7-3; 7 nucleotides line up with TRBD1. The length of the CDR3 is 14 residues. The trim removed 4 bases at V and 5 bases at J, leaving 4 bases unmatched. Germline lookup yields CDR1 SGHTA and CDR2 FQGTGA. As DNA, the CDR3 is TGTGCCAGCAGCTCCCAGGGGGTTACCGGGGAGCTGTTTTTT. This gives the protein CASSSQGVTGELFF.

This CDR3 reads CASSLTSGGTYEQYF. The CDR3, as DNA: TGCGCCAGCAGCTTGACTAGCGGGGGGACCTACGAGCAGTACTTC. The rearrangement joins TRBV5-1 to TRBJ2-7, with 12 bases that match TRBD2. The CDR3 length is 15 residues. Germline assignment: CDR1 SGHRS and CDR2 YFSETQ. V trimming: 1 base; J trimming: 2 bases; junction bases outside the gene matches: 1.

This clone was seen more than once but under ten times. The gene calls are TRBV29-1 and TRBJ2-2, with D tentatively TRBD2 (5 bases). Looked up from germline, CDR1 is SQVTM and CDR2 is ANQGSEA. This CDR3 spans 13 amino acids. V dropped 5 bases and J dropped 4 bases, with 11 bases sitting between them. In DNA, the CDR3 is TGCAGCGTTTCGGACTGGTTCACCGGGGAGCTGTTTTTT. Encoded protein: CSVSDWFTGELFF.

The rearrangement links TRBV30 to TRBJ1-2, with a tentative D call TRBD1 (5 bases). Trimming took off 2 bases at V and 8 bases at J, with 12 bases between the two ends. Per germline, CDR1 GTSNPN and CDR2 SVGIG (reference sequence). The CDR3 runs to 12 residues. The CDR3 region has the DNA TGTGCCTGGAGTTCGACAGTAGGCGGCTACACCTTC. This encodes CAWSSTVGGYTF.

The CDR3 loop reads CSASVETQYF. As DNA, the CDR3 is TGCAGTGCTAGTGTGGAGACCCAGTACTTC. V gene TRBV20-1 combines with J gene TRBJ2-5; D unresolved. The V gene lost 3 bases and the J gene lost 5 bases, with 4 bases spanning the gap. There are 10 residues in the CDR3. Germline V CDR1 and CDR2: DFQATT, SNEGSKA (reference sequence).

The chain uses TRBV11-2 and TRBJ2-2; D unclear. The germline gives CDR1 SGHAT, CDR2 FQNNGV. The CDR3 runs to 13 residues. Trimming took 0 bases from V and 6 from J, leaving 5 bases between them. CDR3 sequence reads: CASSLDIAGELFF. In DNA form, the CDR3 reads TGTGCCAGCAGCTTAGATATTGCCGGGGAGCTGTTTTTT.

The gene calls are TRBV11-2 and TRBJ2-7, with D perhaps given as TRBD1 or TRBD2 (5 bases each). The V gene lost 5 bases and the J gene lost 7 bases, with 21 bases spanning the gap. Germline lookup yields CDR1 SGHAT and CDR2 FQNNGV. This CDR3 is 15 amino acids long. The CDR3 sequence: CASSDRRVGVGEQYF. The CDR3 region has the DNA TGTGCCAGCAGCGATCGACGGGTGGGGGTCGGGGAGCAGTACTTC.

This clone appeared a few times. The J gene is TRBJ1-2, the V gene TRBV6-5; unclear D gene. CDR3 length: 12 residues. CDR1 is MNHEY, CDR2 SVGAGI, per germline. Trimming took off 6 bases at V and 1 base at J, with 6 bases between the two ends. CDR3 region: CASREGNYGYTF. DNA for the CDR3: TGTGCCAGCAGGGAGGGTAACTATGGCTACACCTTC.

The V gene is TRBV7-2, the J gene TRBJ1-5; TRBD1 matches at 7 bases. The V gene's germline CDR1 is SGHTA and CDR2 FQGNSA. The length of the CDR3 is 15 residues. V shed 2 bases, J shed 2 bases, and the junction held 3 bases outside the gene matches. CDR3 nucleotide sequence: TGTGCCAGCAGCTTAAGACAGGGAGGCAATCAGCCCCAGCATTTT. Protein product: CASSLRQGGNQPQHF. The whole variable domain, filled in from reference TRBV7-2 and TRBJ1-5, reads GAGVSQSPSNKVTEKGKDVELRCDPISGHTALYWYRQSLGQGLEFLIYFQGNSAPDKSGLPSDRFSAERTGGSVSTLTIQRTQQEDSAVYLCASSLRQGGNQPQHFGDGTRLSIL.

The chain recombines TRBV11-3 with TRBJ2-3; no reliable D call. V was trimmed by 5 bases and J by 2 bases, leaving 8 bases between them. Germline CDR1 reads SGHNT; CDR2 reads YENEEA. The CDR3 is 13 amino acids. CDR3 bases: TGTGCCAGCAGCACAACATTCACAGATACGCAGTATTTT. Translated, it gives CASSTTFTDTQYF.

By share, this clone ranks as medium-sized. The chain joins TRBV11-2 to TRBJ2-7; D is uncertain. The V and J ends lost 1 base and 0 bases respectively, with 7 bases between them. Germline V gene sequence: CDR1 SGHAT, CDR2 FQNNGV. This CDR3 is 14 amino acids long. The CDR3 is CASSLVGSSYEQYF. CDR3 DNA: TGTGCCAGCAGCTTAGTGGGCAGCTCCTACGAGCAGTACTTC.

This clone was detected only once. The V call is TRBV19, the J call TRBJ2-2; TRBD2 aligns across 7 bases. The CDR3 extends over 14 amino acids. V was clipped by 7 bases and J by 1 base; unmatched bases: 3. The germline gives CDR1 LNHDA, CDR2 SQIVND (reference sequence). The CDR3 DNA follows: TGTGCCAGTAAAGCGGGGAGGAACACCGGGGAGCTGTTTTTT. It codes for CASKAGRNTGELFF.

The chain has TRBV19 and TRBJ2-5, with D possibly being TRBD2 (6 bases). V gave up 1 base and J gave up 4 bases, with 13 bases separating them. The CDR3 sequence is 15 residues long. CDR1 LNHDA and CDR2 SQIVND come from the germline V gene (reference sequence). The CDR3 is CASSIAGTGGETQYF. The DNA of the CDR3 is TGTGCCAGTAGTATAGCGGGGACTGGTGGAGAGACCCAGTACTTC.

The chain links TRBV5-1 to TRBJ2-7, with 8 positions matching TRBD1. CDR3 length: 14 residues. After removal of 8 bases from V and 5 bases from J, the junction contained 12 bases not matched to a gene. Germline V CDR1 and CDR2: SGHRS, YFSETQ. CDR3 DNA sequence: TGCGCCAGTGGAGGAGGACAGGGTGGCGACGAGCAGTACTTC. Amino acids: CASGGGQGGDEQYF. The full variable domain, rest sourced from reference TRBV5-1 and TRBJ2-7, is KAGVTQTPRYLIKTRGQQVTLSCSPISGHRSVSWYQQTPGQGLQFLFEYFSETQRNKGNFPGRFSGRQFSNSRSEMNVSTLELGDSALYLCASGGGQGGDEQYFGPGTRLTVT.

The rearrangement links TRBV10-3 to TRBJ2-1; 10 positions agree with TRBD2. Germline values: CDR1 ENHRY, CDR2 SYGVKD. Losses at the gene ends were 6 bases for V and 7 bases for J; bases not matched to a gene: 0. The CDR3 spans 12 residues. The CDR3 nucleotides read TGTGCCATCAGACTAGCGGGAAATGAGCAGTTCTTC. The encoded protein is CAIRLAGNEQFF.

The V and J genes are TRBV7-3 and TRBJ2-3; D not resolved. Germline V gene data show CDR1 as SGHTA and CDR2 as FQGTGA. This CDR3 is 12 amino acids long. Trimming removed 5 bases from V and 6 bases from J, with 9 bases in between. The CDR3 sequence: CASSQTGDTQYF. In DNA form, the CDR3 reads TGTGCCAGCAGCCAAACCGGGGATACGCAGTATTTT.

This clone occurred a few times. The chain couples TRBV5-1 to TRBJ2-7; D possibly corresponds to TRBD1 (6 bases). V was shortened by 3 bases and J by 2 bases, with 18 bases between the two germline ends. This CDR3 has 16 residues. Germline-derived CDR1 and CDR2 are SGHRS and YFSETQ. CDR3 in amino acids: CASSSGRDTGTYEQYF. CDR3 coding DNA: TGCGCCAGCAGCTCAGGCCGGGACACAGGTACCTACGAGCAGTACTTC. The whole variable domain, filled in from reference TRBV5-1 and TRBJ2-7, reads KAGVTQTPRYLIKTRGQQVTLSCSPISGHRSVSWYQQTPGQGLQFLFEYFSETQRNKGNFPGRFSGRQFSNSRSEMNVSTLELGDSALYLCASSSGRDTGTYEQYFGPGTRLTVT.

The rearrangement links TRBV5-1 to TRBJ1-5, with TRBD1 identical over 7 bases. CDR1 is SGHRS, CDR2 YFSETQ, per germline. This CDR3 has 14 amino acids. Trimming at V came to 3 bases and at J to 6 bases, leaving 6 bases not matched to a gene. The CDR3 loop reads CASSSGQPGQPQHF. For the CDR3, the DNA is TGCGCCAGCAGCTCGGGACAGCCAGGTCAGCCCCAGCATTTT.

This clone was detected only a few times. The rearrangement joins TRBV21-1 to TRBJ1-2. TRBV21-1 is listed as a pseudogene. CDR3 length: 11 amino acids. The CDR3 loop is CASRGGSGYTF. CDR3 DNA sequence: TGTGCCAGCAGGGGGGGAAGTGGCTACACCTTC.

The chain couples TRBV29-1 to TRBJ2-5; D is undetermined. V was clipped by 3 bases and J by 2 bases, with 13 bases between them. The CDR3 length is 14 residues. Germline V lookup: CDR1 SQVTM, CDR2 ANQGSEA. CDR3 amino acids: CSVEGSALQETQYF. The CDR3 region has the DNA TGCAGCGTTGAGGGATCTGCCTTACAAGAGACCCAGTACTTC.

The chain recombines TRBV7-6 with TRBJ2-7, with 11 bases fitting TRBD1. Germline V gene lookup returns CDR1 SGHVS and CDR2 FNYEAQ. The CDR3 is 14 amino acids. With V trimmed by 5 bases and J by 5 bases, 5 bases remained unmatched. CDR3 bases: TGTGCCAGCAGCCTAGGACAGGGGGCCCACGAGCAGTACTTC. It encodes CASSLGQGAHEQYF. Looking up the rest from reference TRBV7-6 and TRBJ2-7 gives the full variable domain: GAGVSQSPRYKVTKRGQDVALRCDPISGHVSLYWYRQALGQGPEFLTYFNYEAQQDKSGLPNDRFSAERPEGSISTLTIQRTEQRDSAMYRCASSLGQGAHEQYFGPGTRLTVT.

This chain connects TRBV7-9 to TRBJ2-2, with D perhaps being TRBD1 or TRBD2 (5 bases each). The V gene's germline CDR1 is SEHNR and CDR2 FQNEAQ (reference sequence). The length of the CDR3 is 15 residues. V dropped 5 bases and J dropped 2 bases, with 12 bases sitting between them. The CDR3 DNA reads TGTGCCAGCAGCAGCCGGGACCCAAACACCGGGGAGCTGTTTTTT. Residues: CASSSRDPNTGELFF.

The chain combines TRBV9 with TRBJ2-5; 9 bases align to TRBD2. This CDR3 comprises 16 residues. CDR1 is SGDLS, CDR2 YYNGEE, per germline. J gave up 2 bases and V 3 bases, and 8 bases lay outside the gene matches. In nucleotides, the CDR3 is TGTGCCAGCAGCGAGCCGGCAAGCGGGGGGCAAGAGACCCAGTACTTC. Translating gives CASSEPASGGQETQYF.

The rearrangement links TRBV11-1 to TRBJ2-7; D may be TRBD1 (6 bases). Germline loops: CDR1 SGHAT, CDR2 FQDESV (reference sequence). V was trimmed by 5 bases and J by 2 bases, leaving 19 bases between them. The CDR3 loop spans 16 amino acids. The CDR3 region is CASSGGRRLRPYEQYF. CDR3 sequence (DNA): TGTGCCAGCAGCGGGGGCCGGCGTCTGCGACCCTACGAGCAGTACTTC.